These 8 T cell receptor beta chains came from one sample sequenced in a study of response to subunit inactivated influenza vaccine. TCRdb called the RT-PCR reads again in MiXCR, with one record for every CDR3 protein. Among about 300,000 distinct CDR3 sequences listed, 22% were seen once. The sequencing used PBMCs from blood, collected less than 22 months after vaccination. The origin of the receptors is a man in his fifties or sixties who received an inactivated influenza vaccine.

This clonotype was detected ten times or more. The chain couples TRBV5-5 to TRBJ1-1, with 7 bases fitting TRBD1. The trim removed 4 bases at V and 7 bases at J, leaving 13 bases unmatched. Germline-derived CDR1 and CDR2 are SGHKS and YYEKEE (reference sequence). This CDR3 is built from 15 residues. The CDR3 reads CASSLVTGLGNEAFF. The CDR3 region has the DNA TGTGCCAGCAGCCTCGTGACAGGGTTGGGCAATGAAGCTTTCTTT.

This clonotype has ten or more counts. V gene TRBV20-1 combines with J gene TRBJ1-5, with 10 nucleotides matching TRBD1. V lost 3 bases, J lost 3 bases, and 5 bases stayed unmatched. The CDR3 runs to 15 residues. Germline CDR1 and CDR2: DFQATT and SNEGSKA (reference sequence). The CDR3 DNA sequence: TGCAGTGCTAGGGTGACAGGGGGCCTCAATCAGCCCCAGCATTTT. Its protein product is CSARVTGGLNQPQHF.

This chain uses TRBV18 with TRBJ2-3; no reliable D call. V dropped 6 bases and J dropped 4 bases, with 17 bases sitting between them. Germline assignment: CDR1 KGHSH and CDR2 LQKENI. This CDR3 comprises 15 residues. DNA of the CDR3: TGTGCCAGCTCGCCCATGGCCGTATCCGCAGATACGCAGTATTTT. Translation: CASSPMAVSADTQYF.

This clonotype was observed a few times. V gene TRBV28 combines with J gene TRBJ2-4; TRBD1 aligns across 9 bases. Germline V CDR1 and CDR2: MDHEN, SYDVKM. The CDR3 loop spans 19 amino acids. Trimming removed 4 bases from V and 3 bases from J; junction bases left unmatched: 16. Written as DNA, the CDR3 is TGTGCCAGCAGTTACCCCGGGGACAGGGATGTAGAGGGCAAAAACATTCAGTACTTC. Amino acid sequence: CASSYPGDRDVEGKNIQYF. The full variable domain, with the rest looked up from reference TRBV28 and TRBJ2-4, is DVKVTQSSRYLVKRTGEKVFLECVQDMDHENMFWYRQDPGLGLRLIYFSYDVKMKEKGDIPEGYSVSREKKERFSLILESASTNQTSMYLCASSYPGDRDVEGKNIQYFGAGTRLSVL.

There are many counts of this clonotype. This chain joins TRBV5-6 and TRBJ2-3; 8 bases fit TRBD2. J gave up 5 bases and V 3 bases, and 5 bases lay outside the gene matches. Per germline, CDR1 SGHDT and CDR2 YYEEEE. This CDR3 is 14 amino acids long. CDR3 sequence: CASSSAGGIDTQYF. In nucleotides, the CDR3 is TGTGCCAGCAGCTCTGCGGGGGGCATAGATACGCAGTATTTT.

This clonotype turned up a few times. CDR3 in amino acids: CASSLLAGRDQPQHF. DNA of the CDR3: TGTGCCAGCAGCTTGTTAGCGGGAAGAGATCAGCCCCAGCATTTT. The chain combines TRBV7-2 with TRBJ1-5; D call uncertain. V gave up 3 bases and J gave up 5 bases, with 14 bases separating them. This CDR3 is built from 15 residues. CDR1 SGHTA and CDR2 FQGNSA come from the germline V gene.

This clonotype showed up just once. The V and J genes are TRBV7-2 and TRBJ2-3, with a weak D call TRBD2 (6 bases). The CDR3 is 14 amino acids. Trimming cost V 3 bases and J 2 bases, with 9 bases left between them. Germline CDR1 SGHTA, CDR2 FQGNSA. CDR3 nucleotide sequence: TGTGCCAGCAGCTTGGAGCGGGCCACAGATACGCAGTATTTT. It is translated as CASSLERATDTQYF.

This clonotype was seen at least ten times. This chain joins TRBV5-1 and TRBJ1-4; 7 bases map to TRBD1. The V segment lost 4 bases and the J segment 8 bases; nucleotides outside the gene matches: 23. Germline values: CDR1 SGHRS, CDR2 YFSETQ. The CDR3 has 19 residues. CDR3 DNA: TGCGCCAGCAGCCGGGTCCCCCGGGACAGTCATAGCTCGGGAGAAAAACTGTTTTTT. Its protein is CASSRVPRDSHSSGEKLFF. The full variable domain, rest sourced from reference TRBV5-1 and TRBJ1-4, is KAGVTQTPRYLIKTRGQQVTLSCSPISGHRSVSWYQQTPGQGLQFLFEYFSETQRNKGNFPGRFSGRQFSNSRSEMNVSTLELGDSALYLCASSRVPRDSHSSGEKLFFGSGTQLSVL.